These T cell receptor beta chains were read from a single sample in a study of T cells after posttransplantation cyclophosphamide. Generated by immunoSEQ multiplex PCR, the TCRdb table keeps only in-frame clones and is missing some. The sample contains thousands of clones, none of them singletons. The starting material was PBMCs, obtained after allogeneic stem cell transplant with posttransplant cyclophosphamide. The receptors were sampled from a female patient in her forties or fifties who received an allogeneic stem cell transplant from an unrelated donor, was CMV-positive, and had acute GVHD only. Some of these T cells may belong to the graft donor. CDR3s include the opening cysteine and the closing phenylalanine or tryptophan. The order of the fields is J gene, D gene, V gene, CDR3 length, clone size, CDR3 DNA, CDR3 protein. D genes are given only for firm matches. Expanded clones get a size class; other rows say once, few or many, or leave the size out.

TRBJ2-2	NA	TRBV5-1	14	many	TGCGCCAGCAGCTTGGGGGCCAACACCGGGGAGCTGTTTTTT	CASSLGANTGELFF
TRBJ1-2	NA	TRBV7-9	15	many	TGTGCCAGCAGCGATTCAGGGGCAGTCGAGATAGGCTACACCTTC	CASSDSGAVEIGYTF
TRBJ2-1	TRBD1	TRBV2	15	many	TGTGCCAGCAGTGAGTGGGACAGCTCCTACAATGAGCAGTTCTTC	CASSEWDSSYNEQFF
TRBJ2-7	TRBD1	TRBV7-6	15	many	TGTGCCAGCAGCTTTCCGGGACAGGGGGGGAACGAGCAGTACTTC	CASSFPGQGGNEQYF
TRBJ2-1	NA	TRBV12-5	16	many	TGTGCTAGTGGTTTAGAGCGGCCCCTCTACTACAATGAGCAGTTCTTC	CASGLERPLYYNEQFF
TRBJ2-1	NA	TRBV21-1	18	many	TGTGCCAGCAGCAAAGCGCATAGCGGACTAGAAAACTCCCATGAGCAGTTCTTC	CASSKAHSGLENSHEQFF
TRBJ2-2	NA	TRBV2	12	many	TGTGCCAGCAAAGAACTAGCCGGGGAGCTGTTTTTT	CASKELAGELFF
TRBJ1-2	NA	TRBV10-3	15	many	TGTGCCATCAGTGACCCTGCCATAGCCCATTATGGCTACACCTTC	CAISDPAIAHYGYTF
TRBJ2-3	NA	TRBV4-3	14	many	TGCGCCAGCAGCCAATACAGGTATTCCGATACGCAGTATTTT	CASSQYRYSDTQYF
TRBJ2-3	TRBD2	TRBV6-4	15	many	TGTGCCAGCAGTGTGGGACTAACAGGCACAGATACGCAGTATTTT	CASSVGLTGTDTQYF
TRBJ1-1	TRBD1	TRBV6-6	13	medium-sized	TGTGCCAGCAGTGACAGGGGGGTGACTGAAGCTTTCTTT	CASSDRGVTEAFF
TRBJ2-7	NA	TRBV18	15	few	TGTGCCAGCTCACTGAGGGGGGGTAGCTCCTACGAGCAGTACTTC	CASSLRGGSSYEQYF
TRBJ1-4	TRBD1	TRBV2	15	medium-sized	TGTGCCAGCAGGACTGACAGGGGGTTTAATGAAAAACTGTTTTTT	CASRTDRGFNEKLFF
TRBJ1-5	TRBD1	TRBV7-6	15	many	TGTGCCAGCAGCTTGGAGACAGGGGCCGCACAGCCCCAGCATTTT	CASSLETGAAQPQHF
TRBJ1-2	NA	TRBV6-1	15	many	TGTGCCAGCAGTGAAGTTTTAAGCGATGTCTATGGCTACACCTTC	CASSEVLSDVYGYTF
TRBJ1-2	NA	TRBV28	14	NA	TGTGCCAGCAGTTTAGTACAGGCCGGCGATGGCTACACCTTC	CASSLVQAGDGYTF
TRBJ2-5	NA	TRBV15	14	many	TGTGCCACCACCCAGAGAGGGGACGGGGGGACCCAGTACTTC	CATTQRGDGGTQYF
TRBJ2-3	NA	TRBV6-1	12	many	TGTGCCAGCAGTGAGAGAACGGATACGCAGTATTTT	CASSERTDTQYF
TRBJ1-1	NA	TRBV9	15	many	TGTGCCAGCAGCCCCAACGAGGTCCTCGGCACTGAAGCTTTCTTT	CASSPNEVLGTEAFF
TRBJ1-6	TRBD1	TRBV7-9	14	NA	TGTGCCAGCTCAAGGGACAGGGTGGGATCACCCCTCCACTTT	CASSRDRVGSPLHF
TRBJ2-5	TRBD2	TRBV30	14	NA	TGCGCCTGGAGTCCGGGACTAGCGTTTGGGACCCAGTACTTC	CAWSPGLAFGTQYF
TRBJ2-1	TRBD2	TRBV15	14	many	TGTGCCACCAGCAGAAGGGCCAGGGAGGGTGAGCAGTTCTTC	CATSRRAREGEQFF
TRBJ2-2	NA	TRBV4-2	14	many	TGTGCCAGCCAAGGACAGAGACCCACCGGGGAGCTGTTTTTT	CASQGQRPTGELFF
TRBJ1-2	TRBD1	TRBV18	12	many	TGTGCCAGCTCACCGGGACAGGGGGGCTACACCTTC	CASSPGQGGYTF
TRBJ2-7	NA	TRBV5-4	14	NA	TGTGCCAGCAGCCCTGGCCCGACTCTCCGCGAGCAGTACTTC	CASSPGPTLREQYF
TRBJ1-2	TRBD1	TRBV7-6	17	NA	TGTGCCAGCAGCCCCGGAATACCGGGACAGGCATCTGATGGCTACACCTTC	CASSPGIPGQASDGYTF
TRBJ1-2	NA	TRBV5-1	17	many	TGCGCCAGCAGAGGGAGCCAAAGGCCTGGGGGCCTGGGAGGCTACACCTTC	CASRGSQRPGGLGGYTF
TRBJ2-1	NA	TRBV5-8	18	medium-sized	TGTGCCAGCAGCTTGTATCGTTCCCAGGCGAGCTCCTACAATGAGCAGTTCTTC	CASSLYRSQASSYNEQFF
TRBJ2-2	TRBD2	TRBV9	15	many	TGTGCCAGCACGCGTGGTAGCGGGATCGTCGGGGAGCTGTTTTTT	CASTRGSGIVGELFF
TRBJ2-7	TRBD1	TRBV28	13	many	TGTGCCAGCAACCGGGACAGGGGTCGAGAGCAGTACTTC	CASNRDRGREQYF
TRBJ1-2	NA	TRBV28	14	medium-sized	TGTGCCAGCTTTCCGAGGGCATGGAACTATGGCTACACCTTC	CASFPRAWNYGYTF
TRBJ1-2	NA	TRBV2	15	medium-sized	TGTGCCAGCAGTGAAAGACAGGTTGAGGACTATGGCTACACCTTC	CASSERQVEDYGYTF
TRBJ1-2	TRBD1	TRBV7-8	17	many	TGTGCCAGCAGCTTAGTCCGGGACAGGGGAGATGGCTATGGCTACACCTTC	CASSLVRDRGDGYGYTF
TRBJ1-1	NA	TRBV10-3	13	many	TGTGCCATCAGGGTCGAGGTGAACACTGAAGCTTTCTTT	CAIRVEVNTEAFF
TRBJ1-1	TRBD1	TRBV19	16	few	TGTGCCAGTAGCTACTCTGGACAGGGAGGCGCAACTGAAGCTTTCTTT	CASSYSGQGGATEAFF
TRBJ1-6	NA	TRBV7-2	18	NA	TGTGCCAGCAGCTTAGGCCTCATGGGGGCGGTTTATAATTCACCCCTCCACTTT	CASSLGLMGAVYNSPLHF
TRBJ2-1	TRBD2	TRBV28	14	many	TGTGCCAGCAGTTTTCTAGCGGAATCCAATGAGCAGTTCTTC	CASSFLAESNEQFF
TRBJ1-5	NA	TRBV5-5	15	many	TGTGCCAGCAGCTTCGCCCCGGTCCTACGTCAGCCCCAGCATTTT	CASSFAPVLRQPQHF
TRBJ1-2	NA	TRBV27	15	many	TGTGCCAGCAGTTTCCCACTCACCGATAACTATGGCTACACCTTC	CASSFPLTDNYGYTF
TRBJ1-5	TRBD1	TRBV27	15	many	TGTGCCAGCAGTTTAGACAGGGGGAGAAATCAGCCCCAGCATTTT	CASSLDRGRNQPQHF
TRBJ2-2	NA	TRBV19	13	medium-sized	TGTGCCAGTAGCATCACTCCCACGGGGATGGTGTTTTTT	CASSITPTGMVFF
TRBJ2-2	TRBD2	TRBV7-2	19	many	TGTGCCAGCAGCCCCTGGAATTTGATAGCGGGAGGAGTGGAAGGGGAGCTGTTTTTT	CASSPWNLIAGGVEGELFF
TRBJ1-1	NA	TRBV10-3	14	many	TGTGCCATAACTATGGACCCCCGGGGGGCTGAAGCTTTCTTT	CAITMDPRGAEAFF
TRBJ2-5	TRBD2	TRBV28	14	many	TGTGCCAGCAGTCTCCACCGGGGGGGCGAGACCCAGTACTTC	CASSLHRGGETQYF
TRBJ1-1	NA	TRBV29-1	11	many	TGCAGCGTTGAGACAGGACAAGAAGCTTTCTTT	CSVETGQEAFF
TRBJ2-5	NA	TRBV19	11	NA	TGTGCCAGTACCCACGGGGGAGGCCAGTACTTC	CASTHGGGQYF
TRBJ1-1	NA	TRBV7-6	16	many	TGTGCCAGCAGCTTAGGAGCTGCGGGGATTAACACTGAAGCTTTCTTT	CASSLGAAGINTEAFF
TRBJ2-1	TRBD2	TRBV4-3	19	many	TGCGCCAGCAGCCAAGTGGGACTAGCGGGACCGCGCTCCTACAATGAGCAGTTCTTC	CASSQVGLAGPRSYNEQFF
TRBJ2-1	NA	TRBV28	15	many	TGTGCCAGCAGACACCGGGAGAGCTCCTACAATGAGCAGTTCTTC	CASRHRESSYNEQFF
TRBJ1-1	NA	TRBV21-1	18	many	TGTGCCAGCAGCAAAGGGATCCGACAGGGGGCGGCCGGTAATGAAGCTTTCTTT	CASSKGIRQGAAGNEAFF
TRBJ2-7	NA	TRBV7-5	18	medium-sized	TGTGCCAGAAGCTTAGATTACGTAGTGGGACATAGGCACTACGAGCAGTACTTC	CARSLDYVVGHRHYEQYF
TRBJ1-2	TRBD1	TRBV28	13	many	TGTGCCAGCAGAGTGGACAGGGAGGGCGGCTACACCTTC	CASRVDREGGYTF
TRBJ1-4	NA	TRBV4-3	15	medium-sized	TGCGCCAGCAGCCAACTGGGTGGTGCAGGTGAAAAACTGTTTTTT	CASSQLGGAGEKLFF